These T cell receptor beta chains were read from a single sample in a study of OX40 agonist ivuxolimab in advanced cancers. This table comes from immunoSEQ multiplex PCR, and its TCRdb copy is limited to in-frame clones, with some not included. The table records tens of thousands of clones, around 78% of them present only once. Sequencing used CD4+ or CD8+ T cells sorted from blood, obtained in a trial of the OX40 agonist ivuxolimab. The receptor source for this set is an adult with an advanced solid tumor such as melanoma, head and neck, liver or kidney cancer. Both conserved end residues are part of each CDR3. A D gene is named only where the DNA matches it firmly. Expanded clones are given a class, and other clones once, few, many or no size at all.

d_call	v_call	j_call	clone_size	cdr3_aa	cdr3_nt
TRBD1	TRBV29-1	TRBJ2-7	NA	CSGGQPPYEQYF	TGCAGCGGGGGACAGCCCCCCTACGAGCAGTACTTC
NA	TRBV11-2	TRBJ2-1	few	CASSLDGGGQFF	TGTGCCAGCAGCTTAGACGGGGGAGGACAGTTCTTC
NA	TRBV19	TRBJ1-6	NA	CASTPTGAGDSPLHF	TGTGCCAGTACCCCGACGGGTGCGGGTGATTCACCCCTCCACTTT
NA	TRBV18	TRBJ2-7	few	CASSPGVGGGEQYF	TGTGCCAGCTCACCTGGGGTCGGTGGGGGCGAGCAGTACTTC
NA	TRBV7-9	TRBJ2-1	NA	CASSLVAAEQFF	TGTGCCAGCAGCTTAGTAGCAGCTGAGCAGTTCTTC
NA	TRBV19	TRBJ2-3	NA	CVSSISGFADTQYF	TGTGTCAGTAGTATATCCGGGTTTGCAGATACGCAGTATTTT
NA	TRBV6-4	TRBJ2-2	once	CASSDSLGSPAGELFF	TGTGCCAGCAGTGACTCGTTAGGGAGCCCCGCCGGGGAGCTGTTTTTT
NA	TRBV6-1	TRBJ1-1	NA	CASSVGPLEAFF	TGTGCCAGCAGCGTGGGACCGCTAGAAGCTTTCTTT
NA	TRBV11-2	TRBJ1-2	NA	CASSRYRDGIYGYTF	TGTGCCAGCAGCCGCTACCGGGACGGAATCTATGGCTACACCTTC
NA	TRBV12-2	TRBJ1-2	once	CASRVIGRNYGYTF	TGTGCAAGTCGGGTAATTGGCAGAAACTATGGCTACACCTTC
TRBD2	TRBV9	TRBJ2-5	few	CASSASFGGGETQYF	TGTGCCAGCAGCGCCTCCTTCGGGGGGGGAGAGACCCAGTACTTC
TRBD2	TRBV30	TRBJ2-1	NA	CAWSMSSGGGYNEQFF	TGTGCCTGGAGCATGTCTAGCGGGGGGGGCTACAATGAGCAGTTCTTC
NA	TRBV10-3	TRBJ2-7	NA	CAISESRKQYF	TGTGCCATCAGTGAGTCGCGGAAGCAGTACTTC
NA	TRBV28	TRBJ2-2	NA	CASSWVNGELFF	TGTGCCAGCAGTTGGGTGAACGGGGAGCTGTTTTTT
TRBD2	TRBV9	TRBJ2-2	NA	CASSQRAGAGGELFF	TGTGCCAGCAGCCAAAGAGCGGGAGCGGGCGGGGAGCTGTTTTTT
TRBD2	TRBV7-9	TRBJ2-3	few	CASSLGLAGVGDTQYF	TGTGCCAGCAGCTTAGGACTAGCGGGAGTAGGAGATACGCAGTATTTT
TRBD1	TRBV6-5	TRBJ2-5	NA	CASSEAGGEETQYF	TGTGCCAGCTCCGAGGCAGGGGGAGAAGAGACCCAGTACTTC
TRBD2	TRBV7-6	TRBJ2-5	NA	CASSLVGLGGETQYF	TGTGCCAGCAGCTTAGTAGGACTAGGAGGGGAGACCCAGTACTTC
NA	TRBV30	TRBJ1-2	once	CAWSHRVGYGYTF	TGTGCCTGGAGTCACAGGGTCGGCTATGGCTACACCTTC
NA	TRBV11-2	TRBJ2-7	NA	CASSLGRGLHYEQYF	TGTGCCAGCAGCTTAGGCAGGGGCCTCCACTACGAGCAGTACTTC
TRBD2	TRBV9	TRBJ2-2	few	CASSVDSGGTSFSLGGELFF	TGTGCCAGCAGCGTAGATTCCGGGGGGACTAGCTTTTCTTTGGGCGGGGAGCTGTTTTTT
NA	TRBV29-1	TRBJ1-2	NA	CSVVGGNYGYTF	TGCAGCGTTGTCGGGGGAAACTATGGCTACACCTTC
NA	TRBV19	TRBJ2-7	NA	CASSRDTHSYEQYF	TGTGCCAGTAGCCGTGACACCCACTCCTACGAGCAGTACTTC
NA	TRBV19	TRBJ1-5	NA	CASSTWDGSNQPQHF	TGTGCCAGTAGTACCTGGGACGGTAGCAATCAGCCCCAGCATTTT
NA	TRBV6-5	TRBJ2-7	NA	CASSLGLYSYEQYF	TGTGCCAGCAGTTTGGGACTTTATTCTTACGAGCAGTACTTC
TRBD2	TRBV7-2	TRBJ2-7	NA	CASSLRGGGTSYEQYF	TGTGCCAGCAGCCTACGGGGCGGGGGGACCTCCTACGAGCAGTACTTC
TRBD2	TRBV6-6	TRBJ2-7	NA	CASTASGVIYEQYF	TGTGCCAGCACCGCTAGCGGGGTGATCTACGAGCAGTACTTC
NA	TRBV9	TRBJ1-4	NA	CASSVGARANEKLFF	TGTGCCAGCAGCGTAGGGGCACGGGCTAACGAAAAACTGTTTTTT
TRBD1	TRBV19	TRBJ2-7	NA	CASSQGAFCEQYF	TGTGCCAGTTCACAGGGGGCCTTCTGCGAGCAGTACTTC
NA	TRBV7-2	TRBJ2-7	NA	CASSLGRLNEQYF	TGTGCCAGCAGCCTCGGGAGACTCAACGAGCAGTACTTC
NA	TRBV5-1	TRBJ1-5	NA	CASSLSSGRNQPQHF	TGCGCCAGCAGCTTGTCTTCTGGGAGAAATCAGCCCCAGCATTTT
TRBD1	TRBV11-1	TRBJ2-6	few	CASSLAGQASGANVLTF	TGTGCCAGCAGCTTAGCGGGACAGGCCTCTGGGGCCAACGTCCTGACTTTC
TRBD1	TRBV29-1	TRBJ1-1	once	CSVGRTGNTEAFF	TGCAGCGTTGGACGGACAGGGAACACTGAAGCTTTCTTT
NA	TRBV5-1	TRBJ2-1	few	CASSLAAGDEQFF	TGCGCCAGCAGCTTGGCCGCAGGGGATGAGCAGTTCTTC
TRBD2	TRBV6-1	TRBJ2-1	NA	CASHLERGGGNEQFF	TGTGCCAGCCACCTCGAGCGGGGGGGCGGAAATGAGCAGTTCTTC
NA	TRBV5-6	TRBJ1-1	NA	CASSRTGNTEAFF	TGTGCCAGCAGCCGTACAGGGAACACTGAAGCTTTCTTT
NA	TRBV5-1	TRBJ1-1	NA	CASSLGRPNTEAFF	TGCGCCAGCAGCTTGGGGCGGCCGAACACTGAAGCTTTCTTT
NA	TRBV5-4	TRBJ2-2	NA	CASRLPGASTGELFF	TGTGCCAGCAGACTACCGGGGGCCTCAACCGGGGAGCTGTTTTTT
NA	TRBV6-5	TRBJ2-2	NA	CASGGTGELFF	TGTGCCAGCGGAGGTACCGGGGAGCTGTTTTTT
TRBD1	TRBV7-2	TRBJ2-5	few	CASSPRTGAQETQYF	TGTGCCAGCAGCCCCCGGACAGGGGCCCAAGAGACCCAGTACTTC
TRBD2	TRBV19	TRBJ2-1	few	CASSIDTSGANEQFF	TGTGCCAGTAGTATAGATACTAGCGGGGCGAATGAGCAGTTCTTC
NA	TRBV6-5	TRBJ1-1	once	CASSYSRVLNTEAFF	TGTGCCAGCAGTTACTCCAGAGTATTGAACACTGAAGCTTTCTTT
NA	TRBV15	TRBJ1-1	NA	CATSRDLGGTEAFF	TGTGCCACCAGCAGAGATTTGGGAGGGACTGAAGCTTTCTTT
NA	TRBV4-3	TRBJ2-6	NA	CASSQGSRRITNVLTF	TGCGCCAGCAGCCAAGGGTCTAGGCGCATCACCAACGTCCTGACTTTC
NA	TRBV6-6	TRBJ1-2	NA	CASSPRGGFYGYTF	TGTGCCAGCAGCCCGCGGGGGGGGTTCTATGGCTACACCTTC
TRBD2	TRBV6-4	TRBJ2-1	NA	CASSFLAGVHEQFF	TGTGCCAGCAGTTTCCTAGCGGGAGTACATGAGCAGTTCTTC
TRBD1	TRBV9	TRBJ2-1	NA	CASSATGKRSYNEQFF	TGTGCCAGCAGCGCGACAGGGAAGCGGTCCTACAATGAGCAGTTCTTC
NA	TRBV4-2	TRBJ2-2	NA	CASSPKEGATGELFF	TGTGCCAGCAGCCCAAAGGAGGGGGCGACCGGGGAGCTGTTTTTT
NA	TRBV10-1	TRBJ2-7	NA	CASSDVKYGARVIYEQYF	TGCGCCAGCAGTGATGTAAAGTATGGGGCGCGGGTTATTTACGAGCAGTACTTC
TRBD1	TRBV4-2	TRBJ1-5	NA	CASSSSFRQGRLLNQPQHF	TGTGCCAGCAGCTCATCTTTTAGACAGGGCAGACTTCTCAATCAGCCCCAGCATTTT
NA	TRBV19	TRBJ1-4	NA	CASSIGPEGHEKLFF	TGTGCCAGTAGTATAGGTCCAGAAGGCCACGAAAAACTGTTTTTT